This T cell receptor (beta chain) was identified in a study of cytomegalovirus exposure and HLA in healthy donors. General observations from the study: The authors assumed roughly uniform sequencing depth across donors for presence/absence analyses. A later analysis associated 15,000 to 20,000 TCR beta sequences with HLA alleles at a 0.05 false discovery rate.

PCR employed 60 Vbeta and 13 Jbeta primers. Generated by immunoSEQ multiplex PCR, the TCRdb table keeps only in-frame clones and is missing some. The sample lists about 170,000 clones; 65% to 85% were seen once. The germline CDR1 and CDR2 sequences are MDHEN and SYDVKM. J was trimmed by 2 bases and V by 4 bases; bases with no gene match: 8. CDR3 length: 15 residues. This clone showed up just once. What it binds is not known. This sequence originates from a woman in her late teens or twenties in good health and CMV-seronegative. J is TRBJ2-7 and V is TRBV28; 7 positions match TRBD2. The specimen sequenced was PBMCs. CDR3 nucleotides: TGTGCCAGCAGTTCGCTTGCGGGAGACACCTACGAGCAGTACTTC. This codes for CASSSLAGDTYEQYF.